The 3 T cell receptor beta chains presented below share a single source sample, sequenced in a study of shared clonotypes between healthy human individuals. Profiled with immunoSEQ multiplex PCR; TCRdb holds only in-frame clones, not every one. The table lists over 2 million clones, 85% to 95% of them singletons. Sequencing was carried out using naive CD4+ T cells from PBMCs. Subset in this sample: CD45RA+ positively selected. The receptors originated from a man younger than 30 in good health. Some clones in this sample may be carry-over from other donors' samples.

The V call is TRBV2, the J call TRBJ1-4, with unresolved D. The V gene lost 6 bases and the J gene lost 0 bases, with 11 bases spanning the gap. Germline CDR1 and CDR2: SNHLY and FYNNEI. The CDR3 covers 15 residues. CDR3 nucleotide sequence: TGTGCCAGCAGGGACGGCAGTGCAACTAATGAAAAACTGTTTTTT. Translated: CASRDGSATNEKLFF.

The V and J genes are TRBV28 and TRBJ2-5; 9 bases line up with TRBD1. The CDR3 runs 15 residues. The germline V gene has CDR1 MDHEN and CDR2 SYDVKM. V gave up 6 bases and J gave up 12 bases; unmatched junction bases: 17. CDR3 region: CASRPAGTGYYAEYF. Here the CDR3 DNA reads TGTGCCAGCAGACCCGCCGGGACAGGGTATTATGCTGAGTACTTC.

This clone has only one observation. The chain has TRBV5-1 and TRBJ2-2, with no clear D. V lost 4 bases and J lost 6, with 16 bases in between. Germline V lookup: CDR1 SGHRS, CDR2 YFSETQ. The CDR3 sequence is 15 residues long. The CDR3 spells CASSPAQFDAGELFF. CDR3 nucleotide sequence: TGCGCCAGCAGCCCGGCACAGTTCGATGCCGGGGAGCTGTTTTTT.